This TCR beta chain was recovered during a study of blood T cell repertoires in COVID-19. On the study more broadly: Nucleic acid was either cDNA or gDNA, and it came from T cells, B-cell-depleted T cells, or PBMCs.

V dropped 0 bases and J dropped 1 base, with 14 bases sitting between them. The CDR3 extends over 17 amino acids. Per germline, CDR1 SGHNT and CDR2 YYREEE (reference sequence). Original processing notes: From reference gene primer amplification, estimates of nucleated cell counts were derived. Method: immunoSEQ multiplex PCR; TCRdb's copy keeps in-frame clones and lacks some. The V and J calls and clone size come from that table; D and trimming were worked out from the DNA. Here the sample spans around 100,000 clones, more than 70% being singletons. This clonotype was obtained from a woman aged 60-70 years with acute or convalescent COVID-19. The specimen was peripheral blood. The chain is built from TRBV5-4 and TRBJ2-1, with D possibly matching TRBD1 (6 bases). CDR3 protein: CASSLGGGAGSYNEQFF. The CDR3 nucleotides are TGTGCCAGCAGCTTGGGAGGGGGAGCAGGGTCCTACAATGAGCAGTTCTTC. Full variable domain (remainder filled in from reference TRBV5-4 and TRBJ2-1): ETGVTQSPTHLIKTRGQQVTLRCSSQSGHNTVSWYQQALGQGPQFIFQYYREEENGRGNFPPRFSGLQFPNYSSELNVNALELDDSALYLCASSLGGGAGSYNEQFFGPGTRLTVL.